These T cell receptor beta chains were read from a single sample in a study of shared clonotypes between healthy human individuals. Sequenced by immunoSEQ multiplex PCR; TCRdb stores in-frame clones only, minus some. The data contain roughly 330,000 clones, under 80% of them singletons. The sequencing input was memory CD4+ T cells sorted from blood. The source of these receptors is a young man in good health. Each CDR3 is given with its conserved first and last residue. The D gene is left open where the match is weak. Part of the rows lack a size; the others show once, few, many or a class for expanded clones.

cdr3_nt | cdr3_aa | d_call | v_call | clone_size | j_call
TGTGCCAGCAGCCTAAATCAACAGGGGAATCAGCCCCAGCATTTT | CASSLNQQGNQPQHF | TRBD1 | TRBV5-6 | NA | TRBJ1-5
TGCGCCAGCAGCTTCACTAGCCACGGGGACCATGAGCAGTTCTTC | CASSFTSHGDHEQFF | NA | TRBV5-1 | few | TRBJ2-1
TGTGCCACCAGCGAGGCTTCCGGGACACAGCCTTCCTACGAGCAGTACTTC | CATSEASGTQPSYEQYF | NA | TRBV15 | NA | TRBJ2-7
TGTGCCAGCAGACGGAACAGGGCTCGCGGGGAGCTGTTTTTT | CASRRNRARGELFF | NA | TRBV6-5 | NA | TRBJ2-2
TGCGCCAGCAGCCAAGCGTCCAGGGCTGGAAACACCATATATTTT | CASSQASRAGNTIYF | NA | TRBV4-1 | many | TRBJ1-3
TGTGCCAGCAACCTTCGTAGTAACTATGGCTACACCTTC | CASNLRSNYGYTF | NA | TRBV6-1 | NA | TRBJ1-2
TGTGCCAGCAGCGTAGACCCCGGGCAGGCCTCTGGAAACACCATATATTTT | CASSVDPGQASGNTIYF | NA | TRBV9 | NA | TRBJ1-3
TGTGCCAGCAGCTCTCCCCGGGTTTACTACTATGGCTACACCTTC | CASSSPRVYYYGYTF | NA | TRBV5-6 | NA | TRBJ1-2
TGTGCCAGCAGTGCAGGGAGAACCGGGGAGCTGTTTTTT | CASSAGRTGELFF | NA | TRBV2 | few | TRBJ2-2
TGTGCCAGCAGCGTTGCGGACTTAACTAGTTCTCCCCCGCAGTATTTT | CASSVADLTSSPPQYF | NA | TRBV9 | few | TRBJ2-3
TGTGCCAGCAGCCTATGGGACCAAGAGACCCAGTACTTC | CASSLWDQETQYF | NA | TRBV14 | NA | TRBJ2-5
TGTGCCAGCACGGGGGGAGGGACCCAGTACTTC | CASTGGGTQYF | TRBD2 | TRBV6-1 | many | TRBJ2-5
TGTGCCAGCAGTTTAGCCGGGATGGGGGAAGCTTTCTTT | CASSLAGMGEAFF | NA | TRBV27 | NA | TRBJ1-1
TGTGCCAGCAGCCAGCGCCAGGGGGGTGCCGGGGAGCTGTTTTTT | CASSQRQGGAGELFF | NA | TRBV11-2 | NA | TRBJ2-2
TGTGCCAGCAGTGAATCTGAGACCCAGTACTTC | CASSESETQYF | NA | TRBV25-1 | NA | TRBJ2-5
TGTGCCAGCTCACCACGGACGGCGAACTATGGCTACACCTTC | CASSPRTANYGYTF | NA | TRBV18 | NA | TRBJ1-2
TGTGCCATCAGTGGCGGGGGGAGCCGAGGGTCCTACAATGAGCAGTTCTTC | CAISGGGSRGSYNEQFF | TRBD2 | TRBV10-3 | NA | TRBJ2-1
TGTGCCTGGGACCCCCCGGGACTAGCGGGAGAAGGGGAGACCCAGTACTTC | CAWDPPGLAGEGETQYF | TRBD2 | TRBV30 | few | TRBJ2-5
TGCGCCAGCAGCTTGGCCCCCACTCGGAGTCACAGCCCAGGGACAGGGGGTAAAGTTGAAAAACTGTTTTTT | CASSLAPTRSHSPGTGGKVEKLFF | TRBD1 | TRBV5-1 | NA | TRBJ1-4
TGTGCCAGCAGCGAACGTCCTAACTATGGCTACACCTTC | CASSERPNYGYTF | NA | TRBV6-5 | few | TRBJ1-2
TGTGCCAGCAGGTGGGAGTTGGAGACCCAGTACTTC | CASRWELETQYF | NA | TRBV2 | NA | TRBJ2-5
TGCGCCAGCAGCCAAGATGCTAGCGGGAGGGCATTTCCAGATACGCAGTATTTT | CASSQDASGRAFPDTQYF | TRBD2 | TRBV4-1 | NA | TRBJ2-3
TGTGCCAGCAGCGCTCAGGGACAGGCATACGAGCAGTACTTC | CASSAQGQAYEQYF | TRBD1 | TRBV5-4 | NA | TRBJ2-7
TGTGCCAGCAGTTTATCGACAGGGACCTACCACGAGCAGTACTTC | CASSLSTGTYHEQYF | TRBD1 | TRBV27 | NA | TRBJ2-7
TGTGCCAGCAGCTTGATAAGCGGCCCGAACACCGGGGAGCTGTTTTTT | CASSLISGPNTGELFF | NA | TRBV11-2 | few | TRBJ2-2